This entry describes one TCR beta chain. The source of the sample is a study of blood T cell repertoires in COVID-19. Study information: Italy, Spain and the United States were the sources of the convalescent and acute COVID-19 samples. PBMCs, B-cell-depleted T cells, or T cells were the source of the cDNA or gDNA that made up the material.

The data were produced by immunoSEQ multiplex PCR, yet TCRdb's version contains in-frame clones alone and is incomplete. The table records over 60,000 clones, approximately 79% of them present only once. CDR3 length: 16 amino acids. Unmatched junction bases numbered 12, after V lost 5 bases and J lost 3 bases. Germline lookup yields CDR1 SGHTA and CDR2 FQGNSA. The TCR originated in a man of 80 years or more with active COVID-19. The sequenced sample consisted of peripheral blood. This rearrangement joins TRBV7-2 to TRBJ1-2, with TRBD1 matching over 7 bases. The CDR3 loop reads CASSLIRGQQYYGYTF. The CDR3 nucleotides read TGTGCCAGCAGCCTAATTAGGGGACAGCAATACTATGGCTACACCTTC.